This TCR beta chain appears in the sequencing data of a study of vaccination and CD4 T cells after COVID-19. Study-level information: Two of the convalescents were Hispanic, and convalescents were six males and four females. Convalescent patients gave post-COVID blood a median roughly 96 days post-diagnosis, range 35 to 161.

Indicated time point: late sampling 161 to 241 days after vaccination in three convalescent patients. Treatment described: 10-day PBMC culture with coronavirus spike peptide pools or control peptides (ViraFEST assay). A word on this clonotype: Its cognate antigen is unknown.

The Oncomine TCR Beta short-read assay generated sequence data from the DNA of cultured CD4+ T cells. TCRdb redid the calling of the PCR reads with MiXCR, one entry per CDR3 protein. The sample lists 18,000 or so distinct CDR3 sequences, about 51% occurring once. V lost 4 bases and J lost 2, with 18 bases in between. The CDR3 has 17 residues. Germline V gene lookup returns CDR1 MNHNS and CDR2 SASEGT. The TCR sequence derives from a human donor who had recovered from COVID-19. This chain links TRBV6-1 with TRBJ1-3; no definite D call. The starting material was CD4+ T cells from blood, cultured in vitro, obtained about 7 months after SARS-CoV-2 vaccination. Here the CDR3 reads CASSVHVPRRTGNTIYF. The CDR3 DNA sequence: TGTGCCAGCAGTGTTCACGTTCCACGCAGAACTGGAAACACCATATATTTT.